This entry features one T cell receptor beta chain sequence. Its antigen remains unknown. Germline CDR1 is MNHNS and CDR2 is SASEGT. This CDR3 is 12 amino acids long. V lost 8 bases and J 3 bases, leaving 9 bases between the germline ends. This sample is drawn from a study of post-analysis software for immune sequencing data. cDNA libraries for TCR beta contained unique molecular identifiers. TCRdb reanalysed the PCR reads using MiXCR and keeps one entry per CDR3 protein. The sample has about 540,000 distinct CDR3 sequences; 30% to 40% are singletons. Study-level findings and limits: TRBV segments more frequent in patients than in controls numbered roughly five and included TRBV5-6, TRBV5-1 and TRBV20-1.

V gene TRBV6-1 combines with J gene TRBJ2-3, with D uncertain. The TCR comes from a girl aged 2-17 years with multiple sclerosis. Sequenced material: blood. CDR3 nucleotide sequence: TGTGCCAGCGGTCCGGAGACAGATACGCAGTATTTT. This encodes CASGPETDTQYF.